These T cell receptor beta chains were read from a single sample in a study of tumor-infiltrating lymphocytes in localized non-small cell lung cancer. Clones were read by immunoSEQ multiplex PCR, and TCRdb kept only the in-frame ones, dropping some. Of approximately 12,000 clones listed, 82% are singletons. The specimen sequenced was uninvolved lung tissue not adjacent to the tumor. These receptors all stem from a human donor with non-small cell lung cancer. The CDR3 runs from the conserved cysteine through the conserved F or W. D genes are given only for firm matches. The listing skips clone size in some rows; elsewhere it reads once, few, many or a size class.

CDR3 | DNA | V | size | J | D
CASSQPQTDRYNEQFF | TGCGCCAGCAGCCAGCCGCAAACGGACAGATACAATGAGCAGTTCTTC | TRBV4-3 | NA | TRBJ2-1 | NA
CASSTHRGREDSPLHF | TGTGCCAGCAGCACGCACAGGGGGCGAGAGGATTCACCCCTCCACTTT | TRBV7-2 | once | TRBJ1-6 | TRBD1
CASRTAGGYEQYF | TGCGCCAGCCGTACGGCAGGGGGCTACGAGCAGTACTTC | TRBV5-1 | once | TRBJ2-7 | TRBD1
CASSSGQVPYEQYF | TGTGCCAGTAGTAGTGGTCAGGTTCCCTACGAGCAGTACTTC | TRBV19 | once | TRBJ2-7 | NA
CASSLPTGMNEQFF | TGTGCCAGCAGCTTACCGACGGGAATGAATGAGCAGTTCTTC | TRBV7-9 | NA | TRBJ2-1 | NA
CATAGGSNQPQHF | TGTGCCACCGCGGGGGGAAGCAATCAGCCCCAGCATTTT | TRBV28 | NA | TRBJ1-5 | NA
CASSLDPGGLGRNEQFF | TGTGCCAGCAGCTTAGACCCGGGGGGGCTTGGTCGGAATGAGCAGTTCTTC | TRBV7-2 | NA | TRBJ2-1 | TRBD2
CASSRGTTGGDTQYF | TGTGCCAGCAGCCGGGGGACTACCGGGGGAGATACGCAGTATTTT | TRBV4-2 | NA | TRBJ2-3 | TRBD2
CASIVGPFLEAFF | TGCGCCAGCATCGTCGGGCCGTTTCTGGAAGCTTTCTTT | TRBV10-1 | NA | TRBJ1-1 | NA
CASSPGRNEQFF | TGTGCCAGCAGCCCAGGGAGGAATGAGCAGTTCTTC | TRBV6-5 | few | TRBJ2-1 | NA
CASSFQGAGTGELFF | TGTGCCAGCAGCTTCCAGGGGGCGGGGACCGGGGAGCTGTTTTTT | TRBV7-6 | NA | TRBJ2-2 | TRBD1
CASSEYEDEAFF | TGTGCCAGCAGTGAATACGAGGATGAAGCTTTCTTT | TRBV2 | NA | TRBJ1-1 | NA
CASSERWGATNEKLFF | TGTGCCAGCAGTGAAAGGTGGGGTGCAACTAATGAAAAACTGTTTTTT | TRBV6-1 | NA | TRBJ1-4 | NA
CASSQDIRGAGANVLTF | TGCGCCAGCAGCCAAGATATCAGGGGGGCTGGGGCCAACGTCCTGACTTTC | TRBV4-3 | once | TRBJ2-6 | NA
CASSDTSAGVDTQYF | TGTGCCAGCAGTGACACTAGCGCTGGTGTGGATACGCAGTATTTT | TRBV6-4 | NA | TRBJ2-3 | TRBD2
CASVDLTGAKSGYTF | TGTGCCAGTGTGGACCTGACAGGGGCAAAGTCTGGCTACACCTTC | TRBV19 | NA | TRBJ1-2 | TRBD1
CATSQGHLSGNTIYF | TGTGCCACCAGCCAGGGACATCTCTCTGGAAACACCATATATTTT | TRBV15 | few | TRBJ1-3 | NA
CASSLADASGDTQYF | TGTGCCAGCAGCTTGGCGGACGCCTCTGGGGATACGCAGTATTTT | TRBV5-5 | NA | TRBJ2-3 | NA
CASSPRDRGESGANVLTF | TGTGCCAGCAGCCCGCGGGACAGGGGGGAGTCTGGGGCCAACGTCCTGACTTTC | TRBV11-2 | NA | TRBJ2-6 | TRBD1
CASSRSRGFSYGYTF | TGTGCCAGCAGCCGATCAAGAGGTTTTTCCTATGGCTACACCTTC | TRBV7-2 | once | TRBJ1-2 | NA
CASSDRDRSFEAFF | TGTGCCAGCAGCGACCGTGACAGGTCTTTCGAAGCTTTCTTT | TRBV2 | NA | TRBJ1-1 | NA
CSVGTDSNQPQHF | TGCAGCGTCGGGACAGATAGCAATCAGCCCCAGCATTTT | TRBV29-1 | NA | TRBJ1-5 | TRBD1
CASSRQLRGPGANVLTF | TGTGCCAGCAGCAGGCAGCTCAGGGGGCCTGGGGCCAACGTCCTGACTTTC | TRBV2 | NA | TRBJ2-6 | TRBD1
CASRTAINTYEQYF | TGTGCCAGCAGGACTGCAATTAACACGTACGAGCAGTACTTC | TRBV2 | NA | TRBJ2-7 | NA
CASSLVMGTEAFF | TGTGCCAGCAGCTTAGTCATGGGCACTGAAGCTTTCTTT | TRBV7-9 | once | TRBJ1-1 | NA
CASSDRSSYNSPLHF | TGCGCCAGCAGCGACAGGAGCTCCTATAATTCACCCCTCCACTTT | TRBV4-3 | NA | TRBJ1-6 | NA
CASSLYRGFGELFF | TGTGCCAGCAGCCTTTACAGGGGGTTCGGGGAGCTGTTTTTT | TRBV7-9 | NA | TRBJ2-2 | TRBD1
CSVVAGPDEAFF | TGCAGCGTGGTTGCTGGACCTGATGAAGCTTTCTTT | TRBV29-1 | few | TRBJ1-1 | NA
CASSSPHRGKGETQYF | TGTGCCAGCAGCTCTCCGCACAGGGGGAAAGGAGAGACCCAGTACTTC | TRBV5-6 | NA | TRBJ2-5 | TRBD1
CATSAGTGGRNEQYF | TGTGCCACCTCAGCAGGGACAGGGGGCCGAAACGAGCAGTACTTC | TRBV19 | NA | TRBJ2-7 | TRBD1
CASSFGRSATNEKLFF | TGTGCCAGCAGCTTTGGCAGGAGTGCAACTAATGAAAAACTGTTTTTT | TRBV11-3 | NA | TRBJ1-4 | NA
CASSFGLTGGHTEAFF | TGTGCCAGCAGCTTTGGTCTTACAGGGGGCCACACTGAAGCTTTCTTT | TRBV7-8 | NA | TRBJ1-1 | TRBD1
CASSPAPGQNSPLHF | TGTGCCAGCAGCCCTGCACCGGGCCAAAATTCACCCCTCCACTTT | TRBV7-2 | NA | TRBJ1-6 | NA
CASSLYALTTNEKLFF | TGCGCCAGCAGCCTGTACGCTTTGACGACTAATGAAAAACTGTTTTTT | TRBV4-3 | NA | TRBJ1-4 | NA
CASSDASGGTDTQYF | TGTGCCAGCAGTGACGCTAGCGGGGGCACAGATACGCAGTATTTT | TRBV6-4 | NA | TRBJ2-3 | TRBD2
CASSPGLAGGSSTDTQYF | TGCGCCAGCAGCCCGGGACTAGCGGGGGGCAGTAGCACAGATACGCAGTATTTT | TRBV5-1 | NA | TRBJ2-3 | TRBD2
CASSQGRDRGVGEQFF | TGTGCCAGCAGCCAAGGGCGGGACAGGGGAGTTGGTGAGCAGTTCTTC | TRBV14 | NA | TRBJ2-1 | TRBD1
CASRGTYSGANVLTF | TGTGCCAGCCGTGGAACTTACTCTGGGGCCAACGTCCTGACTTTC | TRBV6-1 | NA | TRBJ2-6 | NA
CASSLVGAGNTGELFF | TGTGCCAGCAGCTTAGTGGGGGCTGGCAACACCGGGGAGCTGTTTTTT | TRBV13 | NA | TRBJ2-2 | NA
CASSPRTSGANTGELFF | TGCGCCAGCAGCCCAAGGACTAGCGGGGCGAACACCGGGGAGCTGTTTTTT | TRBV5-1 | NA | TRBJ2-2 | TRBD2
CASSEVLTEAFF | TGTGCCAGCAGTGAAGTTTTGACTGAAGCTTTCTTT | TRBV6-1 | once | TRBJ1-1 | NA
CASSQVVMSGNNEQFF | TGCGCCAGCAGCCAAGTCGTAATGTCGGGAAACAATGAGCAGTTCTTC | TRBV4-3 | NA | TRBJ2-1 | NA
CASSQDPVYSNQPQHF | TGCGCCAGCAGCCAAGACCCAGTCTATAGCAATCAGCCCCAGCATTTT | TRBV4-3 | NA | TRBJ1-5 | NA
CASADRGESDTQYF | TGTGCCAGTGCGGACAGGGGAGAAAGCGATACGCAGTATTTT | TRBV19 | NA | TRBJ2-3 | TRBD1
CATSRESEAGRGEQYF | TGTGCCACCAGCAGAGAGTCCGAGGCGGGGAGAGGAGAGCAGTACTTC | TRBV15 | NA | TRBJ2-7 | NA
CASSLAQGQPQHF | TGTGCCAGCAGCTTAGCCCAAGGGCAGCCCCAGCATTTT | TRBV7-2 | NA | TRBJ1-5 | NA
CAISGLVGSTEAFF | TGTGCCATCAGTGGTCTCGTTGGTAGCACTGAAGCTTTCTTT | TRBV10-3 | once | TRBJ1-1 | NA
CASSQGQGISYEQYF | TGTGCCAGCAGCCAAGGACAGGGGATATCCTACGAGCAGTACTTC | TRBV4-2 | medium-sized | TRBJ2-7 | TRBD1
CASSAAPRSSYEQYF | TGCGCCAGCAGCGCCGCCCCCCGGAGCTCCTACGAGCAGTACTTC | TRBV5-1 | NA | TRBJ2-7 | NA
CASSLGVHPPTDTQYF | TGCGCCAGCAGCTTGGGGGTTCACCCCCCCACAGATACGCAGTATTTT | TRBV5-1 | NA | TRBJ2-3 | NA
CASSPDRTEAFF | TGTGCCAGCAGCCCAGACAGGACTGAAGCTTTCTTT | TRBV7-9 | NA | TRBJ1-1 | NA
CASSGLGTNYGYTF | TGCGCCAGCAGCGGCCTGGGGACTAACTATGGCTACACCTTC | TRBV5-1 | NA | TRBJ1-2 | NA
CASSEALIVTSNYGYTF | TGTGCCAGCAGTGAAGCGCTAATCGTGACCTCTAACTATGGCTACACCTTC | TRBV6-1 | NA | TRBJ1-2 | NA
CATSRDRTDFPYEQYF | TGTGCCACCAGCAGAGATCGGACTGATTTTCCCTACGAGCAGTACTTC | TRBV15 | NA | TRBJ2-7 | NA
CASSPGQGNYGYTF | TGTGCCAGCAGCCCTGGACAGGGTAACTATGGCTACACCTTC | TRBV5-6 | NA | TRBJ1-2 | TRBD1
CASSVTLAGASTDTQYF | TGTGCCAGCAGCGTTACACTAGCGGGGGCCAGCACAGATACGCAGTATTTT | TRBV9 | NA | TRBJ2-3 | TRBD2
CASSLTASSGANVLTF | TGTGCCAGCAGTTTGACAGCTAGCTCTGGGGCCAACGTCCTGACTTTC | TRBV27 | NA | TRBJ2-6 | NA